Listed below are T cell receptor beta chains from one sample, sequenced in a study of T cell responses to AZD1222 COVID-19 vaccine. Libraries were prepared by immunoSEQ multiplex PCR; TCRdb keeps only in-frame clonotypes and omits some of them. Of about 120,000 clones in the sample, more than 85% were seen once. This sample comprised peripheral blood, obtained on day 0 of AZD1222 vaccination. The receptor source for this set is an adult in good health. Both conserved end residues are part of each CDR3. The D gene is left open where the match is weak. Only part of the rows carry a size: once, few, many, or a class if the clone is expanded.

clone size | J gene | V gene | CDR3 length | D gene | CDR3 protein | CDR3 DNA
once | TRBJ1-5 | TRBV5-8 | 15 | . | CASSLGPPSNQPQHF | TGTGCCAGCAGCCTAGGACCGCCTAGCAATCAGCCCCAGCATTTT
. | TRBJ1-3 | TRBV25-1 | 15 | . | CASSNPRQAGNTIYF | TGTGCCAGCAGTAACCCCCGACAGGCTGGAAACACCATATATTTT
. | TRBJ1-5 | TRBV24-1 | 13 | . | CATREHSNQPQHF | TGTGCCACCAGGGAACATAGCAATCAGCCCCAGCATTTT
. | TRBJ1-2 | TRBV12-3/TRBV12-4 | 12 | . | CASSLRGDGYTF | TGTGCCAGCAGTTTAAGGGGGGATGGCTACACCTTC
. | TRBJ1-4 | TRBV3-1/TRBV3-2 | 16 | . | CASSHSSGEGSEKLFF | TGTGCCAGCAGCCATTCTTCGGGAGAGGGGTCTGAAAAACTGTTTTTT
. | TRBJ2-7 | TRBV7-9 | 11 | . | CASSPAVEQYF | TGTGCCAGCAGCCCCGCCGTGGAGCAGTACTTC
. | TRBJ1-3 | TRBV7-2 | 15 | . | CASSTEGQSGNTIYF | TGTGCCAGCAGTACCGAGGGACAATCTGGAAACACCATATATTTT
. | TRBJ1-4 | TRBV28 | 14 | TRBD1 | CASYQTGTNEKLFF | TGTGCCAGTTACCAGACAGGGACTAATGAAAAACTGTTTTTT
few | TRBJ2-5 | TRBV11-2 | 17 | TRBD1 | CASRSGTGGSDQETQYF | TGTGCCAGCAGGTCCGGGACAGGGGGGTCGGACCAAGAGACCCAGTACTTC
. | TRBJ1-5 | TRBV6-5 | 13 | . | CASNSVGNQPQHF | TGTGCCAGCAACAGTGTCGGTAATCAGCCCCAGCATTTT
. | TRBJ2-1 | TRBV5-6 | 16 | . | CASSFIQGLPYNEQFF | TGTGCCAGCAGCTTTATTCAGGGGTTACCCTACAATGAGCAGTTCTTC
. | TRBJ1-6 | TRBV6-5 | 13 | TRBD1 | CASNPGGSSPLHF | TGTGCCAGCAATCCAGGGGGCAGCTCACCCCTCCACTTT
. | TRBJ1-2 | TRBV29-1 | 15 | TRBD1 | CSVGPDRAVHYGYTF | TGCAGCGTTGGCCCCGACAGGGCCGTTCACTATGGCTACACCTTC
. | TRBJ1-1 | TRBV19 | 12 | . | CASVAGNTEAFF | TGTGCCTCCGTGGCGGGAAACACTGAAGCTTTCTTT
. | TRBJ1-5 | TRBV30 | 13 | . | CAWSRAINQPQHF | TGTGCCTGGAGTAGGGCCATCAATCAGCCCCAGCATTTT
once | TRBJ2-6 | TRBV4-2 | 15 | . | CASSQEHSGANVLTF | TGTGCCAGCAGCCAGGAACACTCTGGGGCCAACGTCCTGACTTTC
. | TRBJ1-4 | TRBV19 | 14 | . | CASRGGDRNEKLFF | TGTGCCAGTAGGGGCGGAGACCGTAATGAAAAACTGTTTTTT
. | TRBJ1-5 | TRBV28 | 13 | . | CASSFPSRQPQHF | TGTGCCAGCAGTTTCCCTTCGCGCCAGCCCCAGCATTTT
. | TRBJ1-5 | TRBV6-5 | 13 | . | CASGGTSNQPQHF | TGTGCCAGCGGGGGTACAAGCAATCAGCCCCAGCATTTT
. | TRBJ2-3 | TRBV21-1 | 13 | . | CASSKASTDTQYF | TGTGCCAGCAGCAAAGCTAGCACAGATACGCAGTATTTT
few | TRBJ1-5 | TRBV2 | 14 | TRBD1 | CASSYGQGTQPQHF | TGTGCCAGCAGTTATGGACAGGGGACTCAGCCCCAGCATTTT
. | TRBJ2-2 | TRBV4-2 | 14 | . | CASSQDSFTGELFF | TGTGCCAGCAGCCAAGATTCTTTCACCGGGGAGCTGTTTTTT
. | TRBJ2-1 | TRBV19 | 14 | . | CASSILGGADEQFF | TGTGCCAGTAGTATACTAGGGGGGGCGGATGAGCAGTTCTTC
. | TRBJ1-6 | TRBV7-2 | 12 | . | CASSFLNSPLHF | TGTGCCAGCAGCTTTCTGAATTCACCCCTCCACTTT
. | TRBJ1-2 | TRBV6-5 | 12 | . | CASSYGNHGYTF | TGTGCCAGCAGTTATGGGAACCATGGCTACACCTTC
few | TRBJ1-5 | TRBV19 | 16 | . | CASSFWTLGGDQPQHF | TGTGCCAGTAGTTTCTGGACCTTGGGAGGGGATCAGCCCCAGCATTTT
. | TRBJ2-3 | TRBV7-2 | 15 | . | CASSLQGPDTDTQYF | TGTGCCAGCAGCTTACAGGGGCCGGACACAGATACGCAGTATTTT
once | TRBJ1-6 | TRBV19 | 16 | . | CASSIARSSYNSPLHF | TGTGCCAGTAGTATAGCAAGGAGCTCCTATAATTCACCCCTCCACTTT